A selection of T cell receptor beta chains follows, all from one sample in a study of blood T cell repertoires in COVID-19. The protocol was immunoSEQ multiplex PCR, while the TCRdb copy is restricted to in-frame clones and leaves out a portion. The data hold 100,000 to 150,000 clones, with more than 65% observed a single time. The sequenced sample consisted of peripheral blood. These receptors originate from a human donor in a cohort sampled during active COVID-19. Both conserved end residues are part of each CDR3. D genes are given only for firm matches. Rows give clone size only sometimes, using once, few, many, or a class for an expanded clone.

few,TRBJ2-5,TRBD2,TRBV7-2,CASSLTSGTETQYF,TGTGCCAGCAGTTTAACTAGCGGGACGGAGACCCAGTACTTC
once,TRBJ2-7,TRBD2,TRBV6-6,CASRLSGSPRYEQYF,TGTGCCAGCAGACTTAGCGGGAGCCCCCGCTACGAGCAGTACTTC
.,TRBJ2-7,TRBD1,TRBV18,CASSPSRDSSYEQYF,TGTGCCAGCTCACCTAGCCGGGACAGCTCCTACGAGCAGTACTTC
.,TRBJ1-4,TRBD1,TRBV7-6,CASSLGIRQGEKLFF,TGTGCCAGCAGCTTAGGGATTAGACAGGGTGAAAAACTGTTTTTT
.,TRBJ1-5,.,TRBV30,CAWSQGGGNQPQHF,TGTGCCTGGAGTCAGGGAGGGGGCAATCAGCCCCAGCATTTT
.,TRBJ2-4,.,TRBV19,CASSIFPTGKLAKNIQYF,TGTGCCAGTAGTATTTTCCCGACAGGTAAACTAGCCAAAAACATTCAGTACTTC
.,TRBJ2-3,.,TRBV9,CASSVQGTDTQYF,TGTGCCAGCAGCGTACAGGGCACAGATACGCAGTATTTT
.,TRBJ2-2,.,TRBV7-3,CASSLGGRTGELFF,TGTGCCAGCAGCTTGGGGGGAAGAACCGGGGAGCTGTTTTTT
.,TRBJ1-2,.,TRBV4-2,CASSQAGAYGYTF,TGTGCCAGCAGCCAAGCAGGGGCCTATGGCTACACCTTC
.,TRBJ1-5,.,TRBV6-5,CATSGLNSNQPQHF,TGTGCCACCTCGGGACTCAATAGCAATCAGCCCCAGCATTTT
.,TRBJ1-5,TRBD1,TRBV18,CASSTSDRGGNQPQHF,TGTGCCAGCTCAACGTCCGACAGGGGTGGCAATCAGCCCCAGCATTTT
.,TRBJ2-1,TRBD2,TRBV3-1/TRBV3-2,CASSQKGLAFYNEQFF,TGTGCCAGCAGCCAAAAAGGACTAGCGTTCTACAATGAGCAGTTCTTC
few,TRBJ1-1,TRBD1,TRBV19,CASSIDRGQDTEAFF,TGTGCCAGTAGTATAGACAGGGGGCAGGACACTGAAGCTTTCTTT
few,TRBJ1-2,.,TRBV6-6,CASSYGAYGYTF,TGTGCCAGCAGTTACGGGGCCTATGGCTACACCTTC
.,TRBJ2-2,TRBD2,TRBV9,CASSDRLASGGVVTGELFF,TGTGCCAGCAGTGACCGCCTGGCTAGCGGGGGGGTGGTCACCGGGGAGCTGTTTTTT
.,TRBJ2-7,.,TRBV4-2,CASSLAQAGAHAEQYF,TGTGCCAGCAGCCTCGCGCAGGCGGGGGCGCACGCCGAGCAGTACTTC
.,TRBJ2-5,.,TRBV28,CASSLRPRETQYF,TGTGCCAGCAGTCTGCGACCGCGGGAGACCCAGTACTTC